Each of the 25 T cell receptor beta chains below was sequenced from the same sample in a study of blood T cell repertoires in COVID-19. Sequencing used immunoSEQ multiplex PCR; TCRdb keeps in-frame clones, though not all of them. The profile shows 100,000 or so clones, about 85% of them singletons. Sequencing was carried out using peripheral blood. The receptors stem from a man aged 45-65 years with active COVID-19.

The chain couples TRBV29-1 to TRBJ2-1, with a possible D match to TRBD2 (5 bases). There are 14 residues in the CDR3. With 1 base removed from V and 7 bases from J, the gap between germline ends came to 14 bases. Germline V lookup: CDR1 SQVTM, CDR2 ANQGSEA. CDR3 DNA sequence: TGCAGCGTTGAAGGGAGGCTAGCTCCTAATGAGCAGTTCTTC. The encoded protein is CSVEGRLAPNEQFF.

This chain uses TRBV5-1 with TRBJ1-3, with a tentative D call TRBD1 (6 bases). The V gene's germline CDR1 is SGHRS and CDR2 YFSETQ. CDR3 length equals 17 residues. Trimming stripped 0 bases from V and 0 bases from J, with 13 bases between. CDR3 nucleotide sequence: TGCGCCAGCAGCTTGGCTCCAGGGACAACCTCTGGAAACACCATATATTTT. Translation: CASSLAPGTTSGNTIYF.

The chain links TRBV5-1 to TRBJ1-1; D gene ambiguous. The CDR3 is made up of 14 amino acids. V dropped 4 bases and J dropped 5 bases, with 15 bases sitting between them. The V gene's germline CDR1 is SGHRS and CDR2 YFSETQ. CDR3 loop: CASSPGSSRTEAFF. For the CDR3, the DNA is TGCGCCAGCAGCCCGGGTTCCTCAAGGACTGAAGCTTTCTTT. The full variable domain, its missing parts supplied by reference TRBV5-1 and TRBJ1-1, is KAGVTQTPRYLIKTRGQQVTLSCSPISGHRSVSWYQQTPGQGLQFLFEYFSETQRNKGNFPGRFSGRQFSNSRSEMNVSTLELGDSALYLCASSPGSSRTEAFFGQGTRLTVV.

CDR3 in DNA: TGCAGCGCCGACAGGGGGAACACCGGGGAGCTGTTTTTT. It yields the protein CSADRGNTGELFF. V and J are TRBV29-1 and TRBJ2-2; 8 nucleotides line up with TRBD1. The CDR3 is 13 residues long. The V gene end was trimmed by 7 bases and the J gene end by 1 base; junction bases not matched to a gene: 2. CDR1 is SQVTM and CDR2 is ANQGSEA in the germline V gene.

This chain joins TRBV4-3 and TRBJ2-5; 11 nucleotides line up with TRBD2. V was pared by 2 bases and J by 1 base, with 15 bases of the junction left unmatched. This CDR3 has 20 amino acids. Germline V gene sequence: CDR1 LGHNA, CDR2 YSLEER. As DNA, the CDR3 is TGCGCCAGCAGCCAATACCCCCTAGGAACTCTAGCGGGGGGCCAAGAGACCCAGTACTTC. Translating it yields CASSQYPLGTLAGGQETQYF.

The chain is built from TRBV12-3 or TRBV12-4 and TRBJ1-1, with D tentatively TRBD1 (5 bases). Trimming took off 5 bases at V and 12 bases at J, with 16 bases between the two ends. This CDR3 has 12 residues. The CDR3 loop is CASSTGGRVTFF. CDR3 coding DNA: TGTGCCAGCAGTACCGGGGGGAGGGTAACTTTCTTT.

The V gene is TRBV7-2, the J gene TRBJ1-2; TRBD1 agrees at 7 bases. The germline gives CDR1 SGHTA, CDR2 FQGNSA. The CDR3 loop spans 14 amino acids. V was clipped by 4 bases and J by 4 bases; unmatched bases: 6. CDR3 region: CASSSGTAFYGYTF. Written as DNA, the CDR3 is TGTGCCAGCAGCTCCGGGACAGCTTTCTATGGCTACACCTTC. Filled out from reference TRBV7-2 and TRBJ1-2, the complete variable domain reads GAGVSQSPSNKVTEKGKDVELRCDPISGHTALYWYRQSLGQGLEFLIYFQGNSAPDKSGLPSDRFSAERTGGSVSTLTIQRTQQEDSAVYLCASSSGTAFYGYTFGSGTRLTVV.

About this clone: One end of the junction varies from germline; a read error may be responsible. The V call is TRBV10-3, the J call TRBJ1-1, with D hard to call. The CDR3 length is 12 residues. Germline CDR1 ENHRY, CDR2 SYGVKD. For the CDR3, the DNA is TGTGCCATCAGTGAGTCGAGAGAAGCGCTCCTCTTT. This translates into CAISESREALLF.

This clone was picked up many times. The chain carries TRBV5-4 and TRBJ1-2; D not resolved. Germline values: CDR1 SGHNT, CDR2 YYREEE (reference sequence). This CDR3 has 14 residues. Trimming took 4 bases from V and 5 from J, leaving 15 bases between them. CDR3 coding DNA: TGTGCCAGCAGCCGAGGTCAGACTGGGTATGGCTACACCTTC. Protein product: CASSRGQTGYGYTF.

V usage is TRBV19 and J usage is TRBJ2-2; 7 bases line up with TRBD2. The junction had 9 bases not matched to a gene; V was cut back by 5 bases and J by 6 bases. Germline values: CDR1 LNHDA, CDR2 SQIVND (reference sequence). CDR3 length: 15 amino acids. CDR3 DNA sequence: TGTGCCAGTAGTTTCGGGACTACCCTCGCCGGGGAGCTGTTTTTT. This gives the protein CASSFGTTLAGELFF.

V gene TRBV6-1 combines with J gene TRBJ2-3; 9 nucleotides align to TRBD2. After removal of 2 bases from V and 2 bases from J, the junction contained 8 bases not matched to a gene. The CDR3 is 17 residues long. Looked up from germline, CDR1 is MNHNS and CDR2 is SASEGT. DNA of the CDR3: TGTGCCAGCAGTGAAAGGGGGCGGGGGGGCCCCACAGATACGCAGTATTTT. Encoded protein: CASSERGRGGPTDTQYF.

The chain uses TRBV20-1 and TRBJ1-6; D gene unclear. Germline assignment: CDR1 DFQATT and CDR2 SNEGSKA (reference sequence). The germline V and J ends were trimmed by 6 bases and 8 bases, with 17 bases remaining between them. This CDR3 is 14 amino acids long. The CDR3 region is CSASGTDPYSPLHF. The CDR3 DNA is TGCAGTGCAAGTGGAACAGATCCTTATTCACCCCTCCACTTT.

The V and J genes are TRBV19 and TRBJ2-2, with 11 bases identical to TRBD1. The J segment lost 7 bases and the V segment lost 5 bases, leaving 0 bases of the junction unmatched. The CDR3 length is 13 residues. Looked up from germline, CDR1 is LNHDA and CDR2 is SQIVND (reference sequence). CDR3 loop: CASSGTGGGELFF. CDR3 nucleotides: TGTGCCAGTAGTGGGACAGGGGGCGGGGAGCTGTTTTTT.

The rearrangement joins TRBV18 to TRBJ1-1; TRBD1 matches 7 bases. Trimming at V came to 6 bases and at J to 1 base, leaving 5 bases not matched to a gene. This CDR3 has 14 residues. Germline CDR1 reads KGHSH; CDR2 reads LQKENI. The CDR3 loop is CASSVGQPNTEAFF. The DNA for the CDR3 is TGTGCCAGCTCCGTGGGACAGCCGAACACTGAAGCTTTCTTT. The full variable domain, its missing parts supplied by reference TRBV18 and TRBJ1-1, is NAGVMQNPRHLVRRRGQEARLRCSPMKGHSHVYWYRQLPEEGLKFMVYLQKENIIDESGMPKERFSAEFPKEGPSILRIQQVVRGDSAAYFCASSVGQPNTEAFFGQGTRLTVV.

Many counts were recorded for this clone. The genes are TRBV14 and TRBJ1-6, with a weak D call TRBD1 (6 bases). Germline values: CDR1 SGHDN, CDR2 FVKESK. The CDR3 runs 15 residues. V lost 0 bases to trimming and J lost 10 bases, with 13 bases between them. CDR3 coding DNA: TGTGCCAGCAGCCAAGAGTCACAGGGAAGGTCACCCCTCCACTTT. The encoded protein is CASSQESQGRSPLHF.

The chain carries TRBV27 and TRBJ1-1; D possibly corresponds to TRBD1 (6 bases). The germline V gene encodes CDR1 MNHEY and CDR2 SMNVEV (reference sequence). V gave up 3 bases and J gave up 0 bases, with 8 bases separating them. The CDR3 runs to 14 residues. In DNA form, the CDR3 reads TGTGCCAGCAGTTTTGGACAGCTGAACACTGAAGCTTTCTTT. Encoded protein: CASSFGQLNTEAFF.

The chain employs TRBV7-2 and TRBJ2-7; D is unresolved. CDR3 length: 12 amino acids. Germline loops: CDR1 SGHTA, CDR2 FQGNSA. Trimming took off 3 bases at V and 6 bases at J, with 9 bases between the two ends. Here the CDR3 DNA reads TGTGCCAGCAGCTTTCACCGAGTCGAGCAGTACTTC. Encoded protein: CASSFHRVEQYF.

In DNA, the CDR3 is TGTGCCACCAGCAGAGATACTAGCGGGGGGCAGAGGGCCTACAATGAGCAGTTCTTC. It translates to CATSRDTSGGQRAYNEQFF. This chain connects TRBV15 to TRBJ2-1; 12 bases map to TRBD2. The germline V gene has CDR1 LNHNV and CDR2 YYDKDF (reference sequence). The length of the CDR3 is 19 residues. Unmatched junction bases numbered 8, after V lost 0 bases and J lost 2 bases.

Notes on this clone: The same CDR3 arises from other DNA sequences in this sample as well. The V call is TRBV29-1, the J call TRBJ1-5; perhaps TRBD1 as D (6 bases). The CDR3 is made up of 13 amino acids. CDR1 and CDR2 from the germline V gene are SQVTM and ANQGSEA. V gave up 6 bases and J gave up 7 bases, with 16 bases separating them. Written as DNA, the CDR3 is TGCAGCGTGGGGGCGGGCGACGGCCAGCCCCAGCATTTT. It codes for CSVGAGDGQPQHF.

This chain uses TRBV5-1 with TRBJ2-7; D unclear. CDR3 length: 15 amino acids. V lost 0 bases, J lost 0 bases, and 10 bases lay in between. Germline V lookup: CDR1 SGHRS, CDR2 YFSETQ. The CDR3 here is CASSLGHTSSYEQYF. The DNA of the CDR3 is TGCGCCAGCAGCTTGGGGCATACCAGCTCCTACGAGCAGTACTTC.

The chain uses TRBV27 and TRBJ2-1; no definite D call. The CDR3 is 15 residues long. V was pared by 4 bases and J by 7 bases, with 17 bases between. Germline values: CDR1 MNHEY, CDR2 SMNVEV (reference sequence). This CDR3 is CASSSLLVRSNEQFF. The CDR3, as DNA: TGTGCCAGCAGTTCCCTACTGGTTCGAAGTAATGAGCAGTTCTTC.

Comment on this clone: A much bigger clone sits one base away, suggesting this may be a read error. The chain is built from TRBV12-3 or TRBV12-4 and TRBJ1-1; possible D gene TRBD1, 6 bases. The CDR3 spans 13 residues. V gave up 4 bases and J gave up 1 base, with 7 bases separating them. The CDR3 is CASSSGQNTEAFF. The CDR3, as DNA: TGTGCCAGCAGTTCGGGACAGAACACTGAAGCTTTCTTT.

The chain carries TRBV27 and TRBJ1-1; 7 bases line up with TRBD1. V gave up 8 bases and J gave up 3 bases; unmatched junction bases: 12. This CDR3 has 15 residues. CDR1 and CDR2 (germline): MNHEY, SMNVEV (reference sequence). CDR3 nucleotide sequence: TGTGCCAGCCACGAACTGACAGGGACGTACACTGAAGCTTTCTTT. Translated: CASHELTGTYTEAFF.

The chain combines TRBV4-2 with TRBJ2-2; D is unclear. CDR3 length equals 13 residues. V was cut by 0 bases and J by 7 bases, with 6 bases left in between. The germline CDR1 and CDR2 sequences are LGHNA and YNFKEQ. CDR3 in DNA: TGTGCCAGCAGCCAAGATAGTGGCGGGGAGCTGTTTTTT. Protein sequence: CASSQDSGGELFF.

This clone was detected only a few times. The J gene is TRBJ2-7, the V gene TRBV27; D is ambiguous. CDR1 and CDR2 (germline): MNHEY, SMNVEV (reference sequence). This CDR3 is 13 amino acids long. Trimming left V 3 bases short and J 2 bases short, with 8 bases between. CDR3 DNA sequence: TGTGCCAGCAGTTTTGCCCGAGCCTACGAGCAGTACTTC. As protein: CASSFARAYEQYF.